A single T cell receptor (beta chain) is shown here with its context. Data came from immunoSEQ multiplex PCR; TCRdb stores just in-frame clones and leaves some out. Of about 75,000 clones listed, around 78% were seen once; the top ten hold around 2.6%. The sample is drawn from a study of memory CD4+ T cells and cytomegalovirus serostatus. Germline CDR1 LNHNV, CDR2 YYDKDF (reference sequence). The CDR3 covers 15 residues. V was shortened by 1 base and J by 0 bases, with 10 bases between the two germline ends. Single viable CD3+CD4+CD8-CD45RO+ cells were sorted as the memory CD4+ T cells. Serostatus was set by detecting CMV pp150, pp28, p38, p52 IgG.

This clonotype was obtained from an adult in good health and CMV-seropositive. The specimen was memory CD4+ T cells from blood. The chain recombines TRBV15 with TRBJ2-7; D not resolved. The DNA for the CDR3 is TGTGCCACCAGCAGAGGGACCGCGAGCTCCTACGAGCAGTACTTC. It specifies CATSRGTASSYEQYF.